This TCR beta chain comes out of a study of cytomegalovirus exposure and HLA in healthy donors. Study-level results: Later work found that TCR association rates differed between HLA loci; DRB1 had the most and HLA-C the fewest. TCR beta sequences numbering more than 15,000 were associated with HLA alleles at 0.05 false discovery rate in a later analysis.

Details on this clone: Its antigen remains unknown.

These donors, healthy bone marrow donors, were studied. Germline V gives CDR1 SGHRS, CDR2 YFSETQ. J gave up 5 bases and V 1 base, and 8 bases lay outside the gene matches. The CDR3 has 15 residues. The PCR used 60 Vbeta and 13 Jbeta primers. Libraries were prepared by immunoSEQ multiplex PCR; TCRdb keeps only in-frame clonotypes and omits some of them. Found here are more than 100,000 clones, around three quarters of them singletons; the top ten hold approximately 10%. This clonotype was sampled from a woman aged 18-35 years in good health and CMV-seropositive. Source material: PBMCs. The chain uses TRBV5-1 and TRBJ2-5; 7 bases are a match to TRBD2. CDR3 sequence reads: CASSLLGLVGETQYF. Here the CDR3 DNA reads TGCGCCAGCAGCTTGCTCGGACTAGTCGGGGAGACCCAGTACTTC.